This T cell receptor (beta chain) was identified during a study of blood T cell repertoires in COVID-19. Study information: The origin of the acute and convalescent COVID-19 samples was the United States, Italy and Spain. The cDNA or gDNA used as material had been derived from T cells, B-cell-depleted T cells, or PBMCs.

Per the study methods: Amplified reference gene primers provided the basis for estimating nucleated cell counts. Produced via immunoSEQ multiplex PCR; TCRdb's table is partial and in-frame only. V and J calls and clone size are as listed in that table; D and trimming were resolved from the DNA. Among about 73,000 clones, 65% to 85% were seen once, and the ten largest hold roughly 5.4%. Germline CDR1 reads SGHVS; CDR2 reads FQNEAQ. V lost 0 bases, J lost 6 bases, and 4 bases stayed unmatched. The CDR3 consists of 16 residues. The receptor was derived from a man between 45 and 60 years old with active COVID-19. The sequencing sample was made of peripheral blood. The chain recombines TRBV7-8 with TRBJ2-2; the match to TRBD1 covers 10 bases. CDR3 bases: TGTGCCAGCAGCTTAGCGGACAGGGGGGCGTCCGGGGAGCTGTTTTTT. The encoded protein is CASSLADRGASGELFF.